The 6 T cell receptor beta chains in this list originate from one sample, sequenced in a study of T cells in Graves' hyperthyroidism and ophthalmopathy. RNA transcripts gave rise to amplified TCR beta CDR3 regions. First-round RT-PCR with HTBI primers amplified the TCR CDR3 region. TCRdb analysed the multiplex PCR reads with MiXCR anew, one entry per CDR3 protein. The sample includes 400,000 or so distinct CDR3 sequences, roughly 15% of them seen just once. Sequenced sample: blood. The receptors were gathered from a woman aged 25 to 39 with Graves' ophthalmopathy.

The V call is TRBV20-1, the J call TRBJ2-3; weak D call: TRBD1 (5 bases). V was clipped by 6 bases and J by 6 bases, with 16 bases between them. CDR1 and CDR2 (germline): DFQATT, SNEGSKA (reference sequence). This CDR3 has 13 residues. The CDR3 protein is CSASTFGADTQYF. CDR3 bases: TGCAGTGCCAGCACCTTTGGGGCGGATACGCAGTATTTT.

There are a few counts of this clonotype. The chain carries TRBV20-1 and TRBJ1-2, with 8 bases matching TRBD1. With 3 bases clipped from V and 2 bases from J, the junction kept 11 bases outside the gene matches. Germline CDR1 DFQATT, CDR2 SNEGSKA (reference sequence). The CDR3 totals 16 residues. The CDR3 sequence: CSARTQQGDTNYGYTF. In DNA, the CDR3 is TGCAGTGCTAGGACTCAACAGGGGGACACGAACTATGGCTACACCTTC.

This clonotype has at least ten counts. This rearrangement joins TRBV28 to TRBJ1-1, with unresolved D. Germline V gene data show CDR1 as MDHEN and CDR2 as SYDVKM. The CDR3 has 13 amino acids. V lost 5 bases, J lost 6 bases, and 13 bases lay in between. The CDR3 protein is CASSPGGSPEAFF. In DNA form, the CDR3 reads TGTGCCAGCAGTCCCGGAGGGTCCCCTGAAGCTTTCTTT.

This clonotype was seen at least ten times. V and J are TRBV4-1 and TRBJ1-2; no definite D call. This CDR3 has 17 amino acids. V was trimmed by 4 bases and J by 5 bases, leaving 23 bases between them. CDR1 and CDR2 from the germline V gene are MGHRA and YSYEKL. CDR3 in DNA: TGCGCCAGCAGCCTGAACCTAGTGCCGGACGCGCGGTATGGCTACACCTTC. Its protein is CASSLNLVPDARYGYTF.

This clonotype was observed many times. The chain combines TRBV7-2 with TRBJ2-1; 8 positions match TRBD1. J gave up 7 bases and V 4 bases, and 3 bases lay outside the gene matches. The CDR3 length is 13 residues. Germline CDR1 is SGHTA and CDR2 is FQGNSA. In DNA form, the CDR3 reads TGTGCCAGCAGCTCGACAGGGGTAAATGAGCAGTTCTTC. Translated, it gives CASSSTGVNEQFF.

This clonotype was found many times. J is TRBJ2-1 and V is TRBV6-2 or TRBV6-3; no firm D call. CDR3 length: 14 residues. Germline V gene lookup returns CDR1 MNHEY and CDR2 SVGEGT. V lost 0 bases and J lost 5, with 8 bases in between. The chain's CDR3 is CASSYSPADNEQFF. DNA for the CDR3: TGTGCCAGCAGTTACTCCCCAGCAGACAATGAGCAGTTCTTC.